The T cell receptor (beta chain) described here comes from a study of control samples from healthy donors and cancer patients (TCRdb year 2020). CDR1 and CDR2 are read off the germline V gene as SGDLS and YYNGEE. Including cysteine and phenylalanine, the CDR3 has 15 amino acids. Left in the record is the CDR3 DNA by itself, 45 bases read in frame from the first base. After removal of 0 bases from V and 2 bases from J, the junction retains 3 bases not matched to a gene. Library generation was performed with the immunoSEQ multiplex PCR assay. In TCRdb, the immuneACCESS table is reduced to in-frame sequences with V and J assigned. These tables do not hold every clone; where another copy was compared, an unresolved V gene accounts for under half, and the others remain unexplained. The sample table records 45,000 to 55,000 clones; over 90% of these occur just once. The ten largest clones represent 20% to 30% of the sample.

A word on this clone: Its antigen target is currently unknown. Nothing much larger sits one base from this clone, and base qualities are not available.

This sequence was found in a woman aged 45 to 65 with head and neck cancer. Sequencing used PBMCs. The chain links TRBV9 with TRBJ2-3; 7 bases in between match TRBD2. The DNA sequence follows: TGTGCCAGCAGCGTAGGGGACTATCCCACAGATACGCAGTATTTT. Translated, this gives CASSVGDYPTDTQYF.